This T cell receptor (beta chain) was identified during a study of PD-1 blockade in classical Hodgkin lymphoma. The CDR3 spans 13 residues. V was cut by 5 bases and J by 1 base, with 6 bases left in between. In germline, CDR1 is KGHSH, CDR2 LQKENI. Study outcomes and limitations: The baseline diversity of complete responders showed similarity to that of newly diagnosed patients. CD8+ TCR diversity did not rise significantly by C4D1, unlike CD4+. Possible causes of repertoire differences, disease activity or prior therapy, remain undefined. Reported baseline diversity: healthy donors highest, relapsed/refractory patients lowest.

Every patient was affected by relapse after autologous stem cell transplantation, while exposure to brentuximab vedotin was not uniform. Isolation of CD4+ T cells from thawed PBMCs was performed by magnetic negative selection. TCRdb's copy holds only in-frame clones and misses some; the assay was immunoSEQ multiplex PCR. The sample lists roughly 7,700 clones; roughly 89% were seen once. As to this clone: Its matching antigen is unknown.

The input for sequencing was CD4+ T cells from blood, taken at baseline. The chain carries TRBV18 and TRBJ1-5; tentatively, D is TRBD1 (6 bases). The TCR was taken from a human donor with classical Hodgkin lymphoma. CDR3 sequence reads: CASSGQSNQPQHF. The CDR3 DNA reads TGTGCCAGCTCAGGACAGAGCAATCAGCCCCAGCATTTT.